The 19 T cell receptor beta chains in this list originate from one sample, sequenced in a study of CD8 T cells in ankylosing spondylitis. TCRdb passed the 5' RACE reads through MiXCR, listing each CDR3 protein once. The sample lists roughly 48,000 distinct CDR3 sequences; 6.5% to 8% were seen once. The source material was blood, either unsorted or a sorted T cell fraction (not recorded which). Every receptor here comes from a female donor with ankylosing spondylitis or in good health (not recorded which).

The sample holds many counts of this clonotype. This rearrangement joins TRBV3-1 to TRBJ2-1; 8 bases agree with TRBD2. This CDR3 is 13 amino acids long. J lost 8 bases, V lost 1 base, and 1 base had no gene match. Germline V gene lookup returns CDR1 LGHDT and CDR2 YNNKEL (reference sequence). The CDR3 bases are TGTGCCAGCAGCCAAGCGGGGGGGTATGAGCAGTTCTTC. The encoded protein is CASSQAGGYEQFF.

This clonotype was detected a few times. The rearrangement links TRBV9 to TRBJ2-5; 7 bases are shared with TRBD1. CDR3 length: 16 amino acids. Losses at the gene ends were 0 bases for V and 2 bases for J; bases not matched to a gene: 7. Germline-derived CDR1 and CDR2 are SGDLS and YYNGEE. In DNA, the CDR3 is TGTGCCAGCAGCGTAGAGATCGGGACAGTTCAAGAGACCCAGTACTTC. It specifies CASSVEIGTVQETQYF.

This clonotype was seen a few times. The J gene is TRBJ2-3, the V gene TRBV5-5; D is unresolved. The germline V gene has CDR1 SGHKS and CDR2 YYEKEE (reference sequence). This CDR3 region has 17 residues. Trimming removed 0 bases from V and 4 bases from J, with 18 bases in between. CDR3 DNA sequence: TGTGCCAGCAGCTTGGCCTCGTGGACGCCCAGCGCAGATACGCAGTATTTT. It codes for CASSLASWTPSADTQYF.

This clonotype was detected ten times or more. The chain combines TRBV18 with TRBJ2-4; D perhaps matches TRBD1 (6 bases). CDR3 size: 16 residues. Trimming took 4 bases from V and 0 from J, leaving 13 bases between them. The V gene's germline CDR1 is KGHSH and CDR2 LQKENI. The CDR3 is CASSLRQELAKNIQYF. The CDR3 nucleotides are TGTGCCAGCTCACTTCGACAGGAGCTAGCCAAAAACATTCAGTACTTC.

This clonotype has a count of ten or more. The CDR3 loop reads CATSDARNEQFF. CDR3 in DNA: TGTGCCACCAGTGACGCGAGGAATGAGCAGTTCTTC. V is TRBV24-1 and J is TRBJ2-1; D is unclear. The length of the CDR3 is 12 residues. Per the germline V gene, CDR1 is KGHDR and CDR2 is SFDVKD. V was clipped by 4 bases and J by 7 bases, with 7 bases between them.

This clonotype was seen ten or more times. The CDR3 DNA follows: TGTGCCACCAGTGACCCCTCTCGTCGTCGGAACGTTTATGGCTACACCTTC. It translates to CATSDPSRRRNVYGYTF. This chain joins TRBV24-1 and TRBJ1-2; D not resolved. The ends were cut back, 4 bases at V and 5 bases at J, with 22 bases in the middle. Germline CDR1 reads KGHDR; CDR2 reads SFDVKD. The CDR3 length is 17 residues.

This clonotype was detected many times. V and J are TRBV29-1 and TRBJ2-3; no clear D gene. Germline lookup yields CDR1 SQVTM and CDR2 ANQGSEA. Trimming took off 3 bases at V and 2 bases at J, with 9 bases between the two ends. This CDR3 region has 13 residues. CDR3 DNA: TGCAGCGTTGATTTAGGGTACACAGATACGCAGTATTTT. Translated: CSVDLGYTDTQYF.

This clonotype has at least ten counts. This sequence joins TRBV5-1 and TRBJ1-4, with D maybe TRBD1 (5 bases). The CDR3 loop spans 15 amino acids. Trimming cost V 5 bases and J 0 bases, with 11 bases left between them. Germline lookup yields CDR1 SGHRS and CDR2 YFSETQ. CDR3 in amino acids: CASSSGRTTNEKLFF. The DNA of the CDR3 is TGCGCCAGCAGTTCGGGACGGACAACTAATGAAAAACTGTTTTTT.

This clonotype was observed at least ten times. The chain has TRBV7-9 and TRBJ1-3; D might be TRBD1 (5 bases). V dropped 5 bases and J dropped 9 bases, with 11 bases sitting between them. CDR1 and CDR2 from the germline V gene are SEHNR and FQNEAQ (reference sequence). The CDR3 contains 12 residues. CDR3 sequence reads: CASSDTGGTIYF. CDR3 bases: TGTGCCAGCAGCGACACCGGGGGCACCATATATTTT.

This clonotype was found many times. This chain uses TRBV5-1 with TRBJ2-3; D is ambiguous. CDR1 and CDR2 from the germline V gene are SGHRS and YFSETQ. V lost 0 bases to trimming and J lost 2 bases, with 10 bases between them. This CDR3 comprises 15 residues. CDR3 loop: CASSLEAAHTDTQYF. CDR3 coding DNA: TGCGCCAGCAGCTTGGAGGCAGCCCACACAGATACGCAGTATTTT.

This clonotype showed up many times. The rearrangement uses TRBV19 and TRBJ1-1; TRBD1 might be the D (5 bases). The CDR3 sequence is 19 residues long. V was clipped by 1 base and J by 0 bases, with 21 bases between them. The germline V gene encodes CDR1 LNHDA and CDR2 SQIVND (reference sequence). CDR3 sequence (DNA): TGTGCCAGTAGTATAGTCGGGGGAGGGGTTGGCCCCTTGAACACTGAAGCTTTCTTT. As protein: CASSIVGGGVGPLNTEAFF.

This clonotype was observed at least ten times. CDR3 DNA: TGCAGCGTTCAAACCCCGAAAAACGTATATGGCTACACCTTC. This translates into CSVQTPKNVYGYTF. The chain joins TRBV29-1 to TRBJ1-2; no reliable D call. Germline lookup yields CDR1 SQVTM and CDR2 ANQGSEA. V gave up 5 bases and J gave up 5 bases, with 18 bases separating them. CDR3 length equals 14 residues.

This clonotype was seen ten or more times. This rearrangement joins TRBV6-2 or TRBV6-3 to TRBJ1-1; D ambiguous. Germline V gene lookup returns CDR1 MNHEY and CDR2 SVGEGT. The CDR3 loop spans 20 amino acids. Between the trimmed V and J ends, which lost 7 bases and 3 bases, there was a span of 33 bases. CDR3 bases: TGTGCCAGCAATCTACGGGCGGTCGCGGTGTGGGAACGTTGGGACACTGAAGCTTTCTTT. Translating it yields CASNLRAVAVWERWDTEAFF.

The CDR3 DNA is TGTGCCAGCAGCTTAGTGGGACTTACCGATACGCAGTATTTT. It codes for CASSLVGLTDTQYF. The genes are TRBV7-6 and TRBJ2-3; a weak D match, TRBD2 (6 bases). The CDR3 covers 14 residues. Trimming took off 1 base at V and 6 bases at J, with 11 bases between the two ends. Germline V gene lookup returns CDR1 SGHVS and CDR2 FNYEAQ. Full variable domain (outside the CDR3, taken from reference TRBV7-6 and TRBJ2-3): GAGVSQSPRYKVTKRGQDVALRCDPISGHVSLYWYRQALGQGPEFLTYFNYEAQQDKSGLPNDRFSAERPEGSISTLTIQRTEQRDSAMYRCASSLVGLTDTQYFGPGTRLTVL.

The chain recombines TRBV7-9 with TRBJ1-4; TRBD1 might be the D (6 bases). Germline V gene sequence: CDR1 SEHNR, CDR2 FQNEAQ (reference sequence). V was clipped by 5 bases and J by 2 bases, with 15 bases between them. The CDR3 is 16 residues long. The CDR3 DNA sequence: TGTGCCAGCAGCACTCTTCCAGGGGCTACTAATGAAAAACTGTTTTTT. This sequence encodes CASSTLPGATNEKLFF. Together with reference TRBV7-9 and TRBJ1-4, the CDR3 gives the full variable domain: DTGVSQNPRHKITKRGQNVTFRCDPISEHNRLYWYRQTLGQGPEFLTYFQNEAQLEKSRLLSDRFSAERPKGSFSTLEIQRTEQGDSAMYLCASSTLPGATNEKLFFGSGTQLSVL.

This clonotype was detected many times. This chain uses TRBV20-1 with TRBJ2-1; D may match TRBD1 or TRBD2 (5 bases each). CDR3 length: 12 residues. The germline gives CDR1 DFQATT, CDR2 SNEGSKA (reference sequence). V was shortened by 6 bases and J by 5 bases, with 11 bases between the two germline ends. Written as DNA, the CDR3 is TGCAGTGCGTTGGGACCTGACAATGAGCAGTTCTTC. It codes for CSALGPDNEQFF.

The chain employs TRBV12-3 or TRBV12-4 and TRBJ2-1, with D maybe TRBD2 (6 bases). V was pared by 6 bases and J by 9 bases, with 18 bases between. The CDR3 consists of 14 residues. CDR3 bases: TGTGCCAGCAGCCCGGGGGTCCCGATGACTGAGCAGTTCTTC. Encoded protein: CASSPGVPMTEQFF.

This clonotype was picked up many times. J is TRBJ2-7 and V is TRBV12-3 or TRBV12-4, with a possible D match to TRBD1 (5 bases). Deletions cut 3 bases from V and 5 bases from J, with 11 bases between. This CDR3 spans 13 amino acids. Here the CDR3 DNA reads TGTGCCAGCAGTTTTGGGGCAGGGAACGAGCAGTACTTC. Protein sequence: CASSFGAGNEQYF.

This clonotype has at least ten counts. This chain connects TRBV20-1 to TRBJ1-5; D might be TRBD1 (5 bases). Trimming took 3 bases from V and 1 from J, leaving 7 bases between them. CDR1 and CDR2 (germline): DFQATT, SNEGSKA (reference sequence). The CDR3 spans 13 residues. The CDR3 loop reads CSARGPSNQPQHF. The DNA of the CDR3 is TGCAGTGCTAGGGGACCGAGCAATCAGCCCCAGCATTTT.